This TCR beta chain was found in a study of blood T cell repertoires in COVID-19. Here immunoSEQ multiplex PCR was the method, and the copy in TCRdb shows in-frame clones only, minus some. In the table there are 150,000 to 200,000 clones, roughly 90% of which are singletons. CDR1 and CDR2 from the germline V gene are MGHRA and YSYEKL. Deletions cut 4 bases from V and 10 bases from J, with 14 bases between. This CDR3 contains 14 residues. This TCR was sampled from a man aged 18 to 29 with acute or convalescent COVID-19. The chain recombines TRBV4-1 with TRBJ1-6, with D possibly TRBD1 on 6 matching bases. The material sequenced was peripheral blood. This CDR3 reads CASSRPDSGSPLHF. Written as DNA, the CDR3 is TGCGCCAGCAGCCGACCGGACAGCGGCTCACCCCTCCACTTT.